Each of the 3 T cell receptor beta chains below was sequenced from the same sample in a study of cytomegalovirus exposure and HLA in healthy donors. Amplification used 60 Vbeta primers and 13 Jbeta primers. Using immunoSEQ multiplex PCR, the repertoire was profiled, and TCRdb retains in-frame clones only, with some absent. In the table there are about 150,000 clones, approximately 81% of which are singletons. Sequencing input: PBMCs. The receptors were gathered from a woman under 30 in good health and CMV-seronegative.

A single count supports this clone. The rearrangement uses TRBV6-5 and TRBJ2-3; weak D call: TRBD1 (6 bases). Germline V lookup: CDR1 MNHEY, CDR2 SVGAGI. V dropped 5 bases and J dropped 5 bases, with 17 bases sitting between them. This CDR3 has 15 amino acids. The CDR3 sequence: CASSRGGLRGDTQYF. CDR3 DNA sequence: TGTGCCAGCAGTCGGGGCGGTCTCAGGGGAGATACGCAGTATTTT.

The V and J genes are TRBV5-1 and TRBJ2-5; maybe TRBD2 (5 bases). From germline, CDR1 is SGHRS and CDR2 YFSETQ. V was clipped by 5 bases and J by 4 bases, with 9 bases between them. The CDR3 has 12 residues. The CDR3 sequence: CASSRGRETQYF. The CDR3 DNA reads TGCGCCAGCAGTCGAGGGCGAGAGACCCAGTACTTC.

This clone was recorded a few times. The J gene is TRBJ2-7, the V gene TRBV7-9, with a possible D match to TRBD1 (5 bases). This CDR3 region has 12 residues. V was shortened by 4 bases and J by 6 bases, with 10 bases between the two germline ends. CDR1 is SEHNR, CDR2 FQNEAQ, per germline (reference sequence). The CDR3 sequence is CASSSYRSEQYF. The DNA of the CDR3 is TGTGCCAGCAGCTCATACAGGTCCGAGCAGTACTTC.